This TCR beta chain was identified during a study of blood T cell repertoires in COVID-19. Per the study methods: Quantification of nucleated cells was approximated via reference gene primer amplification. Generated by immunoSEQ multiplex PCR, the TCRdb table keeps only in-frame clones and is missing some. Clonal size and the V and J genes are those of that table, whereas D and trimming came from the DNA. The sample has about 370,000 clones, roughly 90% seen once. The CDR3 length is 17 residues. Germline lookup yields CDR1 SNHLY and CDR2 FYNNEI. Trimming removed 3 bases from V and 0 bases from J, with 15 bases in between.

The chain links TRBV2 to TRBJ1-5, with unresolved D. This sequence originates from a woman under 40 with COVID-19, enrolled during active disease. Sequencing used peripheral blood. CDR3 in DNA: TGTGCCAGCAGTGAGTCCGTCCTTGCAGATAGCAATCAGCCCCAGCATTTT. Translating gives CASSESVLADSNQPQHF.